What follows are 19 T cell receptor beta chains derived from one specimen sequenced in a study of beta chain features in type 1 diabetes (dated by TCRdb to 2016 to 2019). Library preparation employed the immunoSEQ multiplex PCR assay. The High Capacity cDNA Reverse Transcription Kit was used to reverse transcribe all of the isolated RNA, meaning that expressed TCRB transcripts were what got sequenced. Entries here come from immuneACCESS through TCRdb and include only in-frame sequences with V and J called. Some clones fail to appear in such tables; in the studies checked, an unresolved V gene covers under half of the shortfall, and the cause of the remainder is unknown. Recorded for this sample are approximately 300,000 clones; about 11% of them occurred a single time. The top ten hold 0.015% of the sample. Sequencing was done on a sample of naive CD4+ T cells from blood. This specimen's cell subset or site label, per the study, means: true naive CD4+ T cells. The receptors stem from a woman aged 30 to 39 in good health.

This clone was picked up a small number of times. The V gene is TRBV28, the J gene TRBJ2-7, with D perhaps matching TRBD1 (6 bases). Trimming removed 4 bases at V and 2 bases at J, with 12 bases between. Germline CDR1 is MDHEN and CDR2 is SYDVKM. This CDR3 region has 14 residues. The CDR3 sequence: CASSSTGPPYEQYF. The CDR3 DNA is TGTGCCAGCAGTTCGACAGGACCCCCCTACGAGCAGTACTTC.

This clone was seen only a few times. This chain connects TRBV14 to TRBJ2-5, with no clear D. The germline V gene has CDR1 SGHDN and CDR2 FVKESK. The germline V and J ends were trimmed by 1 base and 4 bases, with 16 bases remaining between them. The CDR3 length is 16 residues. CDR3 protein: CASSQVEVVRGETQYF. The CDR3 coding sequence is TGTGCCAGCAGCCAAGTCGAGGTGGTCCGCGGAGAGACCCAGTACTTC.

This rearrangement joins TRBV5-1 to TRBJ1-4; 10 bases match TRBD1. This CDR3 is built from 14 residues. The junction had 2 bases not matched to a gene; V was cut back by 4 bases and J by 5 bases. The germline CDR1 and CDR2 sequences are SGHRS and YFSETQ. This CDR3 reads CASSADRGNEKLFF. DNA for the CDR3: TGCGCCAGCAGCGCGGACAGGGGGAATGAAAAACTGTTTTTT.

This clone was counted only a few times. The V and J genes are TRBV11-1 and TRBJ2-1; 7 bases align to TRBD2. This CDR3 contains 15 residues. Germline V CDR1 and CDR2: SGHAT, FQDESV (reference sequence). V was pared by 7 bases and J by 13 bases, with 19 bases of the junction left unmatched. DNA of the CDR3: TGTGCCAGCACCCCCATTCTAGCGGAGGGCGGGGTTCAGTTCTTC. Protein sequence: CASTPILAEGGVQFF. Drawing the rest from reference TRBV11-1 and TRBJ2-1, the complete variable domain is EAEVAQSPRYKITEKSQAVAFWCDPISGHATLYWYRQILGQGPELLVQFQDESVVDDSQLPKDRFSAERLKGVDSTLKIQPAELGDSAMYLCASTPILAEGGVQFFGPGTRLTVL.

A few counts support this clone. The chain employs TRBV23-1 and TRBJ2-1, with TRBD1 as a possible D gene (6 bases). TRBV23-1 is given ORF status, its function remaining uncertain. The CDR3 extends over 20 amino acids. The ends were cut back, 7 bases at V and 6 bases at J, with 34 bases in the middle. The CDR3, as DNA: TGCGCCAGCACCCAATTACAGGGTAGTAACCTAGCTGACCTGCCCAATGAGCAGTTCTTC. The encoded protein is CASTQLQGSNLADLPNEQFF.

This chain uses TRBV4-3 with TRBJ2-1; 8 bases fit TRBD2. This CDR3 has 17 residues. CDR1 is LGHNA, CDR2 YSLEER, per germline. V shed 0 bases, J shed 4 bases, and the junction held 8 bases outside the gene matches. The CDR3 DNA is TGCGCCAGCAGCCAAGAATACGCGGGAGGAGAGTACAATGAGCAGTTCTTC. Translation: CASSQEYAGGEYNEQFF.

The chain carries TRBV27 and TRBJ1-5; D may be TRBD1 (5 bases). The CDR3 contains 15 residues. Trimming took off 6 bases at V and 3 bases at J, with 15 bases between the two ends. From germline, CDR1 is MNHEY and CDR2 SMNVEV (reference sequence). CDR3 protein: CASRQIDSPNQPQHF. CDR3 nucleotides: TGTGCCAGCAGACAAATCGACAGTCCCAATCAGCCCCAGCATTTT.

Written as DNA, the CDR3 is TGCGCCAGCAGCATCCAGGGGACAGGGGCCTACGAGCAGTACTTC. Protein: CASSIQGTGAYEQYF. The V call is TRBV5-1, the J call TRBJ2-7; TRBD1 aligns across 10 bases. Germline CDR1 and CDR2: SGHRS and YFSETQ. The CDR3 is 15 residues long. After removal of 4 bases from V and 2 bases from J, the junction contained 6 bases not matched to a gene.

This clone was found a few times. The rearrangement uses TRBV4-3 and TRBJ2-7, with 11 positions matching TRBD2. V was pared by 10 bases and J by 2 bases, with 13 bases of the junction left unmatched. This CDR3 region has 16 residues. Germline loops: CDR1 LGHNA, CDR2 YSLEER. The CDR3 here is CAKVTSGTEVPYEQYF. The DNA for the CDR3 is TGCGCCAAGGTGACTAGCGGGACCGAGGTCCCCTACGAGCAGTACTTC.

In this sample, this clone turned up a few times. The chain couples TRBV7-3 to TRBJ1-1; no definite D call. CDR1 is SGHTA, CDR2 FQGTGA, per germline. V gave up 0 bases and J gave up 1 base, with 6 bases separating them. The CDR3 spans 14 residues. The CDR3 loop reads CASSLTEGNTEAFF. The CDR3 bases are TGTGCCAGCAGCTTAACGGAGGGGAACACTGAAGCTTTCTTT.

This clone appeared a few times. This sequence joins TRBV7-3 and TRBJ2-3, with 9 bases aligning to TRBD2. The CDR3 runs 17 residues. Trimming at V came to 1 base and at J to 1 base, leaving 6 bases not matched to a gene. Germline loops: CDR1 SGHTA, CDR2 FQGTGA. The CDR3 sequence is CASSLSGRATGTDTQYF. In nucleotides, the CDR3 is TGTGCCAGCAGCTTAAGCGGGAGGGCCACAGGCACAGATACGCAGTATTTT.

This clone has more than one count but fewer than ten. DNA of the CDR3: TGTGCCACCCTTCCGGGACTAGCGGGAGTCTATGAGCAGTTCTTC. Translating gives CATLPGLAGVYEQFF. This chain connects TRBV6-1 to TRBJ2-1; 14 bases are shared with TRBD2. The CDR3 extends over 15 amino acids. V shed 10 bases, J shed 8 bases, and the junction held 10 bases outside the gene matches. The V gene's germline CDR1 is MNHNS and CDR2 SASEGT.

This clone showed up just a few times. The chain links TRBV28 to TRBJ2-6; weak D call: TRBD1 (6 bases). This CDR3 has 14 amino acids. The V and J ends lost 4 bases and 3 bases respectively, with 7 bases between them. Per germline, CDR1 MDHEN and CDR2 SYDVKM. CDR3 sequence: CASSSGDGANVLTF. The CDR3 DNA reads as TGTGCCAGCAGTTCAGGGGATGGGGCCAACGTCCTGACTTTC.

This rearrangement joins TRBV18 to TRBJ2-7; TRBD1 matches 11 bases. Losses at the gene ends were 5 bases for V and 3 bases for J; bases not matched to a gene: 6. The CDR3 has 15 amino acids. Germline CDR1 KGHSH, CDR2 LQKENI. The CDR3 DNA sequence: TGTGCCAGCTCAGCGGGGACAGGGGGAAACTACGAGCAGTACTTC. Translated, it gives CASSAGTGGNYEQYF.

The rearrangement joins TRBV10-3 to TRBJ1-2; D is undetermined. This CDR3 comprises 13 residues. Germline loops: CDR1 ENHRY, CDR2 SYGVKD. V was clipped by 2 bases and J by 2 bases, with 6 bases between them. CDR3 region: CAISEAGNYGYTF. DNA for the CDR3: TGTGCCATCAGTGAGGCCGGGAACTATGGCTACACCTTC.

V is TRBV7-2 and J is TRBJ2-1, with 12 bases fitting TRBD2. The CDR3 consists of 16 residues. With V trimmed by 2 bases and J by 7 bases, 6 bases remained unmatched. Per the germline V gene, CDR1 is SGHTA and CDR2 is FQGNSA. CDR3: CASSLLLAGGLNEQFF. Written as DNA, the CDR3 is TGTGCCAGCAGCTTACTCCTAGCGGGAGGGTTGAATGAGCAGTTCTTC.

The chain recombines TRBV6-5 with TRBJ1-2, with 11 bases identical to TRBD1. The ends lost 11 bases at V and 6 bases at J; junction bases unmatched: 8. The CDR3 length is 13 residues. Germline assignment: CDR1 MNHEY and CDR2 SVGAGI. This CDR3 is CASGQGARDGYTF. DNA of the CDR3: TGTGCCTCAGGACAGGGGGCGCGCGATGGCTACACCTTC.

The chain recombines TRBV10-3 with TRBJ2-3; 8 bases are shared with TRBD2. The CDR3 has 14 residues. Germline V lookup: CDR1 ENHRY, CDR2 SYGVKD. J gave up 7 bases and V 2 bases, and 5 bases lay outside the gene matches. The CDR3 here is CAISEAGGLHTQYF. In DNA, the CDR3 is TGTGCCATCAGTGAGGCGGGGGGTCTACATACGCAGTATTTT.

This clone turned up a few times. This sequence joins TRBV9 and TRBJ2-7; 8 bases fit TRBD2. CDR1 is SGDLS and CDR2 is YYNGEE in the germline V gene. V lost 0 bases to trimming and J lost 3 bases; unmatched junction nucleotides: 8. The CDR3 contains 16 residues. The CDR3 sequence: CASSVAPAGEGYEQYF. The DNA for the CDR3 is TGTGCCAGCAGCGTAGCTCCAGCGGGAGAAGGCTACGAGCAGTACTTC.